The clone carrying this T cell receptor beta chain occurred once. What it binds is unknown. The sample is drawn from a study of cytotoxic CD8 clonotypes in ibrutinib-treated CLL. About the research overall: Within the patient group, some 11 were relapsed/refractory and fewer than 16 treatment-naive, and approximately 17 were IGHV unmutated.

Depth targeted 1 in 200,000 to 1 in 1 million T cells, averaging approximately 10x coverage per clonotype. Assay used: immunoSEQ multiplex PCR; TCRdb lists only in-frame clones, some missing. The table lists 90,000 to 95,000 clones, roughly three quarters of them singletons. Study outcomes and limitations: In sustained-remission versus progressing patients, sampling times differed.

The starting material was PBMCs, obtained after 24 months of ibrutinib treatment. The sequence came from a human donor with chronic lymphocytic leukemia.

CDR3 nucleotide sequence: TGTGCCAGCAGCTTGGGTCTTAACACCGGGGAGCTGTTTTTT. Amino acids: CASSLGLNTGELFF. The V call is TRBV5-4, the J call TRBJ2-2, with D unclear. Trimming removed 0 bases from V and 2 bases from J, with 5 bases in between. There are 14 residues in the CDR3. The germline gives CDR1 SGHNT, CDR2 YYREEE (reference sequence).